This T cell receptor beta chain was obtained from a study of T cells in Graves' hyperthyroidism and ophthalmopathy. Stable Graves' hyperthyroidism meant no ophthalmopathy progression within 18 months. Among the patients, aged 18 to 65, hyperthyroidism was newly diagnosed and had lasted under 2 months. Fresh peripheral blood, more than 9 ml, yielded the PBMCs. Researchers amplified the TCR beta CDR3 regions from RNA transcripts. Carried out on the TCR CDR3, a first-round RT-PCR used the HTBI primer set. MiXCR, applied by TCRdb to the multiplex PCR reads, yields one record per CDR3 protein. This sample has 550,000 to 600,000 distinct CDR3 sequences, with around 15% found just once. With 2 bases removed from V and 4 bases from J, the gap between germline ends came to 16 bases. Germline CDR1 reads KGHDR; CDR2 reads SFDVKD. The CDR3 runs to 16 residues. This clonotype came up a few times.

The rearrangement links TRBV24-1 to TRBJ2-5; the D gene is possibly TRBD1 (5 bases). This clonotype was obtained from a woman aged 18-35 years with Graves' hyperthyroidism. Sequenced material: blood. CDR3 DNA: TGTGCCACCAGTGATTCCAGGGCGGCTTCCGTAGAGACCCAGTACTTC. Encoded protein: CATSDSRAASVETQYF.